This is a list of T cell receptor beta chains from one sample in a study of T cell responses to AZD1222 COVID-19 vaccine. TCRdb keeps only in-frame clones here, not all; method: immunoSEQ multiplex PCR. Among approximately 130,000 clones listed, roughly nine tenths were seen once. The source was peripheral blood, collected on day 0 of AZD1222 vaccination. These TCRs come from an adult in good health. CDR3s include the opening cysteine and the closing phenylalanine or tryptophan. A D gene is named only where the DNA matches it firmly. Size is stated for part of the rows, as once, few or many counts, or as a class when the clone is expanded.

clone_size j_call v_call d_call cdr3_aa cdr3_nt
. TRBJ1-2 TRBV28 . CASSSHTVNNYGYTF TGTGCCAGCAGTTCCCACACAGTTAATAACTATGGCTACACCTTC
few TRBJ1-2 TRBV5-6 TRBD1 CASLPSRGHIDGYTF TGTGCCAGCCTCCCGAGCAGGGGGCACATTGACGGCTACACCTTC
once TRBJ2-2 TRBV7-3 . CASSLVSPPNTGELFF TGTGCCAGCAGCTTAGTGTCCCCTCCGAACACCGGGGAGCTGTTTTTT
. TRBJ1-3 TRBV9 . CASSVGQGSGNTIYF TGTGCCAGCAGCGTAGGGCAGGGCTCTGGAAACACCATATATTTT
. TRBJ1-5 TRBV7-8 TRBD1 CASSLGQGQGVRQPQHF TGTGCCAGCAGCCTCGGACAGGGGCAGGGAGTTCGGCAGCCCCAGCATTTT
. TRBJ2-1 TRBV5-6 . CASSLGGEQFF TGTGCCAGCAGCTTGGGGGGTGAGCAGTTCTTC
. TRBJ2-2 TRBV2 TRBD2 CASRAGLAGVTGELFF TGTGCCAGCAGAGCGGGACTAGCGGGAGTTACTGGGGAGCTGTTTTTT
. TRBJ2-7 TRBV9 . CASSERPTGYDEQYF TGTGCCAGCAGCGAGCGTCCGACAGGATATGACGAGCAGTACTTC
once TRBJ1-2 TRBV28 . CASNAGKSVGYTF TGTGCCAGCAATGCAGGGAAGTCGGTTGGCTACACCTTC
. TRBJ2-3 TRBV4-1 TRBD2 CASSQDGGSTDTQYF TGCGCCAGCAGCCAAGACGGGGGGAGCACAGATACGCAGTATTTT
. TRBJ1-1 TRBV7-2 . CASRGGGMNTEAFF TGTGCCAGCCGAGGGGGGGGCATGAACACTGAAGCTTTCTTT
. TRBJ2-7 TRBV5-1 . CASSLAIRGDSWQYF TGCGCCAGCAGCTTGGCCATCAGGGGAGACTCTTGGCAGTACTTC
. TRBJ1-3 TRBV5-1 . CASSSHAGTGNTIYF TGCGCCAGCAGTTCACACGCAGGCACTGGAAACACCATATATTTT
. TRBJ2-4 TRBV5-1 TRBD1 CASSLGQGALGAKNIQYF TGCGCCAGCAGCTTGGGGCAGGGGGCTTTAGGGGCCAAAAACATTCAGTACTTC
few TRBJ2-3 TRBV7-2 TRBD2 CASSLAGGGVADTQYF TGTGCCAGCAGCTTAGCTGGCGGGGGGGTTGCAGATACGCAGTATTTT
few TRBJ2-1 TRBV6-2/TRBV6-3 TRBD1 CASSYRPDRGSYNEQFF TGTGCCAGCAGTTACCGTCCCGACAGGGGGTCCTACAATGAGCAGTTCTTC
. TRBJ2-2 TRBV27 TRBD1 CASSGTGGFTGELFF TGTGCCAGCTCAGGGACAGGGGGCTTTACCGGGGAGCTGTTTTTT
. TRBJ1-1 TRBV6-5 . CASRRLVNTEAFF TGTGCCAGCAGACGACTGGTGAACACTGAAGCTTTCTTT
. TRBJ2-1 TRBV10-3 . CAITGRRENEQFF TGTGCCATCACAGGGAGAAGGGAAAATGAGCAGTTCTTC
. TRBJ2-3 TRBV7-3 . CASSLDRQSTDTQYF TGTGCCAGCAGCTTAGACAGGCAAAGCACAGATACGCAGTATTTT
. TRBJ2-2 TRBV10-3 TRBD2 CAISGSSGAPNTGELFF TGTGCCATCAGTGGCTCTAGCGGGGCACCGAACACCGGGGAGCTGTTTTTT
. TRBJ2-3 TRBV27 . CASSLRQVADTQYF TGTGCCAGCAGTTTACGTCAAGTCGCAGATACGCAGTATTTT
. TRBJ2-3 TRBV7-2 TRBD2 CASSFRSGGITDTQYF TGTGCCAGCAGCTTCCGTAGCGGGGGCATTACAGATACGCAGTATTTT
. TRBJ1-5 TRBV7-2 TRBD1 CASSLDRGGSQPQHF TGTGCCAGCAGCTTAGACAGGGGTGGTAGTCAGCCCCAGCATTTT
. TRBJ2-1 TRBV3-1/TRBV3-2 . CASSQGWGALAQKNEQFF TGTGCCAGCAGCCAAGGGTGGGGGGCACTAGCCCAAAAAAATGAGCAGTTCTTC
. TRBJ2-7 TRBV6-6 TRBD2 CASRTSGTAYEQYF TGTGCCAGCAGAACTAGCGGGACTGCCTACGAGCAGTACTTC
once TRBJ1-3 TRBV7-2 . CASSPGGSSGNTIYF TGTGCCAGCAGCCCCGGGGGCTCTTCTGGAAACACCATATATTTT
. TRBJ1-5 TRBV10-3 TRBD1 CAIRPGTGNQPQHF TGTGCCATCAGGCCCGGGACAGGCAATCAGCCCCAGCATTTT
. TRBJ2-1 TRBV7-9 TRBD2 CASSLSVGLAGDEQFF TGTGCCAGCAGCTTAAGTGTGGGACTAGCGGGAGATGAGCAGTTCTTC
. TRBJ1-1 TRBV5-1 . CASRRSPSDRVNTEAFF TGCGCCAGCAGAAGAAGTCCGAGCGACAGAGTGAACACTGAAGCTTTCTTT
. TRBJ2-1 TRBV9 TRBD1 CASSALGTVEQFF TGTGCCAGCAGCGCCCTCGGGACAGTCGAGCAGTTCTTC
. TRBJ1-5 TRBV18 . CASSPRGGDGNQPQHF TGTGCCAGCTCACCACGCGGGGGCGATGGTAATCAGCCCCAGCATTTT
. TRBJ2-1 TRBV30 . CAWGPSEQFF TGTGCCTGGGGACCTTCTGAGCAGTTCTTC
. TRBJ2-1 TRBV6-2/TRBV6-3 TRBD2 CASSYSLIGTSGGAEDNEQFF TGTGCCAGCAGTTACTCCCTAATTGGGACTAGCGGGGGGGCCGAGGACAATGAGCAGTTCTTC
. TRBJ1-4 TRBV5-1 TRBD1 CASSLRQGGLEKLFF TGCGCCAGCAGCCTCAGGCAGGGGGGACTTGAAAAACTGTTTTTT
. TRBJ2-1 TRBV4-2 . CASSRSQGNEQFF TGTGCCAGCAGCCGGTCGCAGGGCAATGAGCAGTTCTTC
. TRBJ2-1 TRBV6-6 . CASTGAQKGNEQFF TGTGCCAGCACGGGGGCCCAAAAGGGGAATGAGCAGTTCTTC
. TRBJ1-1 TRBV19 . CASSTVGLDTEAFF TGTGCCAGTAGTACGGTGGGGCTTGACACTGAAGCTTTCTTT
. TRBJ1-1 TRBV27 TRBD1 CASSLSTIYRGVTEAFF TGTGCCAGCAGTTTATCCACCATCTACAGGGGTGTCACTGAAGCTTTCTTT
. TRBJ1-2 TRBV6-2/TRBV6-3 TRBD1 CASSRTGSSYGYTF TGTGCCAGCAGTCGGACAGGTAGCTCCTATGGCTACACCTTC
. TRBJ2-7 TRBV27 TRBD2 CASSSKQRGYEQYF TGTGCCAGCAGTTCCAAACAGCGGGGTTACGAGCAGTACTTC
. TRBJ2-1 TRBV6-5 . CASSYSGGGPWNEQFF TGTGCCAGCAGTTACTCGGGGGGGGGCCCTTGGAATGAGCAGTTCTTC
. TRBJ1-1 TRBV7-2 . CASRSVQGSTEAFF TGTGCCAGCAGAAGCGTGCAGGGGTCGACTGAAGCTTTCTTT
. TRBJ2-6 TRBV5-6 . CASRPLSGANVLTF TGTGCCAGCCGCCCCCTCTCTGGGGCCAACGTCCTGACTTTC
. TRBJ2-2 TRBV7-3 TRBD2 CASSPGLAGGIYNTGELFF TGTGCCAGCAGTCCCGGACTAGCGGGAGGGATTTATAACACCGGGGAGCTGTTTTTT
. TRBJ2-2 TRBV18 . CASSPPGTTGELFF TGTGCCAGCTCACCACCGGGGACCACCGGGGAGCTGTTTTTT
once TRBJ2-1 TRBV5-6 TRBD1 CASSLAGTGGLSEQFF TGTGCCAGCAGCTTGGCCGGGACAGGGGGCCTGAGTGAGCAGTTCTTC
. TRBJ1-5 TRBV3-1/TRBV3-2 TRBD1 CASSQGDRGGQPQHF TGTGCCAGCAGCCAAGGGGACAGGGGGGGTCAGCCCCAGCATTTT
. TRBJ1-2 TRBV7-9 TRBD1 CASSLETGRGYTF TGTGCCAGCAGCTTAGAGACAGGGAGAGGCTACACCTTC
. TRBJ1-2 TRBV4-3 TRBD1 CASSQGPRGEGYTF TGCGCCAGCAGCCAGGGACCCAGGGGGGAAGGCTACACCTTC
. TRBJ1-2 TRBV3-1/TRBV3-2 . CASSLPPGAFGYTF TGTGCCAGCAGCTTGCCCCCAGGGGCCTTTGGCTACACCTTC
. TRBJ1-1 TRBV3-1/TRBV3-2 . CASSPSSGAMNTEAFF TGTGCCAGCAGCCCGAGTTCAGGGGCCATGAACACTGAAGCTTTCTTT
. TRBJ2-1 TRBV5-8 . CASSFFATNEQFF TGTGCCAGCAGCTTCTTTGCGACGAATGAGCAGTTCTTC
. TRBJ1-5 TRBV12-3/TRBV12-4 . CASTGRVTQPQHF TGTGCCAGCACGGGCAGGGTGACTCAGCCCCAGCATTTT
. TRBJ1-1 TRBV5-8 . CASSPVFGGLSLSNTEAFF TGTGCCAGCAGTCCTGTTTTTGGGGGTCTCAGCCTATCGAACACTGAAGCTTTCTTT
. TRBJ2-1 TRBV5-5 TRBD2 CASSLTSGSIEQFF TGTGCCAGCAGCTTGACTAGCGGGAGTATTGAGCAGTTCTTC
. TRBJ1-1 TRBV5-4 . CASSFLDSLNTEAFF TGTGCCAGCAGCTTCTTAGACAGTTTGAACACTGAAGCTTTCTTT
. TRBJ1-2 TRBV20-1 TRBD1 CSASTRGRGLVGYTF TGCAGTGCTAGTACCAGGGGCAGGGGGTTGGTCGGCTACACCTTC
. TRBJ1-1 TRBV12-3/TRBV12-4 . CASRWTENTEAFF TGTGCCAGCAGGTGGACAGAGAACACTGAAGCTTTCTTT